This is a list of T cell receptor beta chains from one sample in a study of response to subunit inactivated influenza vaccine. TCRdb passed the RT-PCR reads through MiXCR, listing each CDR3 protein once. The table lists some 150,000 distinct CDR3 sequences, over 9.5% of them singletons. The sample also formed part of further work on T cells expressing NK-cell markers.

Sequenced here: CD8+ T cells sorted from PBMCs, sampled about 11 days after vaccination. These receptors were collected from a man aged 45 to 65 who received an inactivated influenza vaccine. Each CDR3 is given with its conserved first and last residue. A D gene is named only where the DNA matches it firmly. The size of a clone is reported for some rows only, either as once, few or many, or as a class for expanded clones.

>TRBJ2-5|few|TRBV15|TRBD2
CATSNLAGYFQETQYF
TGTGCCACCAGCAATCTAGCGGGGTACTTCCAAGAGACCCAGTACTTC
>TRBJ2-5|few|TRBV30|TRBD2
CAWSVWRELKTQYF
TGTGCCTGGAGTGTATGGCGGGAGTTGAAGACCCAGTACTTC
>TRBJ1-4|many|TRBV28|TRBD1
CASSTLDRGVTEKLFF
TGTGCCAGCAGTACGCTAGACAGGGGCGTAACCGAAAAACTGTTTTTT
>TRBJ1-2|NA|TRBV6-1|NA
CASSPLPGALGYGYTF
TGTGCCAGCAGTCCCCTACCAGGGGCGCTTGGCTATGGCTACACCTTC
>TRBJ2-5|few|TRBV10-2|NA
CASGDPKETQYF
TGCGCCAGCGGGGACCCCAAAGAGACCCAGTACTTC
>TRBJ2-7|NA|TRBV30|NA
CAWSRGQYGPSYEQYF
TGTGCCTGGAGTCGTGGACAGTACGGCCCCTCCTACGAGCAGTACTTC
>TRBJ1-3|NA|TRBV4-1|NA
CASSQVVAGSGNTIYF
TGCGCCAGCAGCCAGGTAGTTGCCGGCTCTGGAAACACCATATATTTT
>TRBJ2-7|NA|TRBV11-2|NA
CASSPGRAYEQYF
TGTGCCAGCAGTCCCGGTCGGGCCTACGAGCAGTACTTC
>TRBJ2-1|NA|TRBV5-6|TRBD2
CASSSISGFAYNEQFF
TGTGCCAGCAGCTCAATTAGCGGGTTCGCCTACAATGAGCAGTTCTTC
>TRBJ2-3|few|TRBV7-9|NA
CASSLPAPTDTQYF
TGTGCCAGCAGCCTCCCGGCCCCCACAGATACGCAGTATTTT
>TRBJ2-7|NA|TRBV29-1|TRBD1
CRVEDRGTGAPYEQYF
TGCAGAGTTGAAGATCGGGGGACAGGGGCCCCCTACGAGCAGTACTTC
>TRBJ2-7|NA|TRBV20-1|TRBD1
CSATTGGISYEQYF
TGCAGTGCCACGACAGGGGGAATCTCCTACGAGCAGTACTTC
>TRBJ2-5|NA|TRBV11-3|NA
CASSSGTSLLETQYF
TGTGCCAGCAGCTCCGGGACCAGTCTCTTGGAGACCCAGTACTTC
>TRBJ2-2|NA|TRBV4-3|NA
CASSQDAITGELFF
TGCGCCAGCAGCCAAGACGCGATCACCGGGGAGCTGTTTTTT
>TRBJ1-3|medium-sized|TRBV7-9|NA
CASSLTRSGNTIYF
TGTGCCAGCAGCTTAACCAGGTCTGGAAACACCATATATTTT
>TRBJ2-5|NA|TRBV7-9|NA
CASSLGMHEKYF
TGTGCCAGCAGCTTAGGAATGCACGAGAAGTACTTC
>TRBJ2-7|few|TRBV6-5|TRBD1
CASSGQGVSGYEQYF
TGTGCCAGCAGTGGTCAGGGGGTTTCTGGGTACGAGCAGTACTTC
>TRBJ2-7|few|TRBV27|TRBD2
CASSPLAGVVYEQYF
TGTGCCAGCAGTCCGCTAGCGGGAGTCGTCTACGAGCAGTACTTC
>TRBJ2-5|many|TRBV20-1|TRBD2
CSARQFGGGIQETQYF
TGCAGTGCCAGACAATTTGGGGGGGGGATCCAAGAGACCCAGTACTTC
>TRBJ2-1|NA|TRBV20-1|TRBD2
CSAMAPSGLNEQFF
TGCAGTGCCATGGCGCCTAGCGGGCTCAATGAGCAGTTCTTC
>TRBJ2-2|NA|TRBV12-3/TRBV12-4|NA
CASTNHPRTGELFF
TGTGCCAGCACCAATCATCCCCGCACCGGGGAGCTGTTTTTT
>TRBJ2-3|few|TRBV5-6|NA
CASSFGKTTDTQYF
TGTGCCAGCAGCTTCGGAAAAACCACAGATACGCAGTATTTT
>TRBJ1-2|few|TRBV2|TRBD1
CANPGQVNGYTF
TGTGCCAACCCGGGACAGGTTAATGGCTACACCTTC
>TRBJ2-3|few|TRBV10-3|NA
CAISEPSGKDTQYF
TGTGCCATCAGTGAGCCCTCGGGGAAAGATACGCAGTATTTT
>TRBJ1-1|few|TRBV5-1|NA
CASSLGLGGRLNTEAFF
TGCGCCAGCAGCTTGGGTTTGGGGGGCCGGTTGAACACTGAAGCTTTCTTT
>TRBJ2-2|NA|TRBV6-5|NA
CASSYSGPPTGELFF
TGTGCCAGCAGTTACTCCGGCCCACCCACCGGGGAGCTGTTTTTT
>TRBJ2-7|NA|TRBV5-6|NA
CASSLGVWYEQYF
TGTGCCAGCAGCTTGGGGGTGTGGTACGAGCAGTACTTC
>TRBJ1-1|NA|TRBV29-1|TRBD1
CSVTTGGSEAFF
TGCAGCGTGACCACAGGGGGATCAGAAGCTTTCTTT
>TRBJ2-7|NA|TRBV6-2/TRBV6-3|NA
CASSYSKGGAGRGEQYF
TGTGCCAGCAGTTACTCGAAAGGAGGCGCAGGGCGAGGGGAGCAGTACTTC
>TRBJ2-7|many|TRBV5-1|NA
CASANTEGPYEQYF
TGCGCCAGCGCTAACACGGAGGGCCCATACGAGCAGTACTTC
>TRBJ2-7|NA|TRBV20-1|TRBD1
CSAPTGGYSSYEQYF
TGCAGTGCTCCGACAGGGGGCTACAGCTCCTACGAGCAGTACTTC
>TRBJ2-1|many|TRBV27|TRBD1
CATRYRGRGNEQFF
TGTGCCACAAGATACAGGGGGCGAGGGAATGAGCAGTTCTTC
>TRBJ2-2|few|TRBV28|NA
CASSLAGGELFF
TGTGCCAGCAGTTTAGCGGGCGGGGAGCTGTTTTTT
>TRBJ2-2|NA|TRBV4-1|NA
CASSQTGPVGELFF
TGCGCCAGCAGCCAAACCGGACCTGTCGGGGAGCTGTTTTTT
>TRBJ2-1|few|TRBV20-1|TRBD2
CSARPLGLAGDGNEQFF
TGCAGTGCTAGACCCTTGGGACTAGCGGGAGACGGAAATGAGCAGTTCTTC
>TRBJ2-7|few|TRBV2|NA
CASSEVDSSSYEQYF
TGTGCCAGCAGTGAGGTGGACTCGAGCTCCTACGAGCAGTACTTC
>TRBJ2-1|many|TRBV9|TRBD2
CASSPWTSGGSYNEQFF
TGTGCCAGCAGCCCGTGGACTAGCGGGGGCTCCTACAATGAGCAGTTCTTC
>TRBJ2-5|NA|TRBV15|NA
CATSLWRQETQYF
TGTGCCACCAGCTTGTGGAGGCAAGAGACCCAGTACTTC
>TRBJ2-2|NA|TRBV15|TRBD2
CATSRGRRGANTGELFF
TGTGCCACCAGCAGAGGCCGACGGGGGGCGAACACCGGGGAGCTGTTTTTT
>TRBJ2-7|few|TRBV29-1|NA
CSVVGTDTYEQYF
TGCAGCGTCGTCGGGACGGACACCTACGAGCAGTACTTC
>TRBJ2-1|many|TRBV6-6|NA
CASSSQGSYNEQFF
TGTGCCAGCAGTTCCCAGGGCTCCTACAATGAGCAGTTCTTC
>TRBJ2-1|NA|TRBV3-1|TRBD2
CASSQDGGRIGDEQFF
TGTGCCAGCAGCCAAGACGGGGGGAGGATAGGCGATGAGCAGTTCTTC
>TRBJ1-1|few|TRBV13|NA
CASSLAGQGPEAFF
TGTGCCAGCAGCTTAGCAGGGCAGGGCCCTGAAGCTTTCTTT
>TRBJ2-7|few|TRBV20-1|NA
CSARAKGIAYEQYF
TGCAGTGCTAGGGCGAAGGGGATCGCCTACGAGCAGTACTTC
>TRBJ1-4|few|TRBV12-3/TRBV12-4|TRBD1
CASTKGTATNEKLFF
TGTGCCAGCACCAAAGGGACAGCCACTAATGAAAAACTGTTTTTT
>TRBJ2-3|NA|TRBV4-3|TRBD2
CASSQGISGGNTQYF
TGCGCCAGCAGCCAAGGTATTAGCGGGGGAAATACGCAGTATTTT
>TRBJ1-5|NA|TRBV6-1|NA
CASSEQVTEPQHF
TGTGCCAGCAGTGAACAGGTGACTGAGCCCCAGCATTTT
>TRBJ1-6|NA|TRBV5-6|TRBD1
CASSVGTGGLNSPLHF
TGTGCCAGCAGCGTAGGGACAGGGGGCCTCAATTCACCCCTCCACTTT
>TRBJ2-7|NA|TRBV5-1|TRBD2
CASSLDLAASYEQSF
TGCGCCAGCAGCTTGGACCTAGCGGCCTCCTACGAGCAGTCCTTC
>TRBJ2-7|few|TRBV7-3|TRBD1
CASSLSGTGGYEQYF
TGTGCCAGCAGCCTTTCCGGGACAGGGGGGTACGAGCAGTACTTC
>TRBJ1-1|NA|TRBV7-9|NA
CASSVTEGTEAFF
TGTGCCAGCAGCGTAACAGAGGGCACTGAAGCTTTCTTT
>TRBJ2-7|NA|TRBV7-7|NA
CASSLASGPTYEQYF
TGTGCCAGCAGCTTAGCTTCGGGACCCACCTACGAGCAGTACTTC
>TRBJ1-2|few|TRBV7-8|TRBD1
CASSSGQRGYTF
TGTGCCAGCAGCTCGGGACAGCGCGGCTACACCTTC
>TRBJ2-1|many|TRBV18|NA
CASSPEGSPYNEQFF
TGTGCCAGCTCACCAGAGGGGAGCCCCTACAATGAGCAGTTCTTC
>TRBJ1-1|few|TRBV30|NA
CAYTGGANTEAFF
TGTGCCTACACGGGGGGAGCGAACACTGAAGCTTTCTTT
>TRBJ1-5|few|TRBV20-1|NA
CSARDQNRLSNQPQHF
TGCAGTGCTAGAGATCAAAACAGATTAAGCAATCAGCCCCAGCATTTT
>TRBJ2-4|NA|TRBV24-1|NA
CATSDNNYPQGIQYF
TGTGCCACCAGTGACAATAACTACCCTCAGGGCATTCAGTACTTC
>TRBJ2-3|few|TRBV6-2/TRBV6-3|TRBD1
CASSTRTGASTDTQYF
TGTGCCAGCAGTACGCGGACAGGGGCGAGCACAGATACGCAGTATTTT
>TRBJ2-7|few|TRBV4-2|TRBD2
CASSQSTSRNYEQYF
TGTGCCAGCAGCCAATCGACTAGCCGAAACTACGAGCAGTACTTC
>TRBJ2-1|few|TRBV24-1|TRBD1
CATRDRGYNEQFF
TGTGCCACCAGGGACAGGGGCTACAATGAGCAGTTCTTC